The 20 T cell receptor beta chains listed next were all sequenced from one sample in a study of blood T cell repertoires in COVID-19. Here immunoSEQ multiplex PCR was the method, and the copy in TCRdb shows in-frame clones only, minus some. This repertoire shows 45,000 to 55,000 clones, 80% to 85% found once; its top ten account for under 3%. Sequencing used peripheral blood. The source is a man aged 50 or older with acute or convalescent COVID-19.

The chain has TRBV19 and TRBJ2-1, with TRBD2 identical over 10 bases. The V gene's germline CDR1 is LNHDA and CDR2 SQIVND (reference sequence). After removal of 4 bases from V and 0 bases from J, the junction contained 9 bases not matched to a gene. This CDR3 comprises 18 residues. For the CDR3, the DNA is TGTGCCAGTAGTAGTCTAGCGGGGGTCCAGAGCTCCTACAATGAGCAGTTCTTC. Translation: CASSSLAGVQSSYNEQFF.

The CDR3 nucleotides read TGTGCCAGCAGCCAAAAGCGTACCGGGGAGCTGTTTTTT. Encoded protein: CASSQKRTGELFF. The rearrangement uses TRBV14 and TRBJ2-2; D is unclear. Between the trimmed V and J ends, which lost 2 bases and 5 bases, there was a span of 6 bases. Germline values: CDR1 SGHDN, CDR2 FVKESK. CDR3 length: 13 residues.

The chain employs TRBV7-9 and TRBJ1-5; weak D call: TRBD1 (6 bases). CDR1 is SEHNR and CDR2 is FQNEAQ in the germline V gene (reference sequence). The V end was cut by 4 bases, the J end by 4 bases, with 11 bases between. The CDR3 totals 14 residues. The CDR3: CASSSQGPNQPQHF. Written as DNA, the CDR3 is TGTGCCAGCAGCTCACAGGGTCCGAATCAGCCCCAGCATTTT.

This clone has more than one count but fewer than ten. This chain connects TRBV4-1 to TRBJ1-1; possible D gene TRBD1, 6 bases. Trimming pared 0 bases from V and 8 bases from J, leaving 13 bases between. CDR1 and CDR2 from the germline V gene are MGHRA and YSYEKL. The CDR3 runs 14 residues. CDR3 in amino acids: CASSQDSRGLEAFF. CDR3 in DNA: TGCGCCAGCAGCCAAGATTCCAGGGGACTAGAAGCTTTCTTT.

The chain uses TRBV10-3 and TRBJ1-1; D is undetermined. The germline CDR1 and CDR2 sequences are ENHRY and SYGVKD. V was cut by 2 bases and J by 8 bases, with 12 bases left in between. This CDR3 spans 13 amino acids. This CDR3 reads CAISEPNYWEAFF. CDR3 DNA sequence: TGTGCCATCAGTGAGCCGAACTATTGGGAAGCTTTCTTT.

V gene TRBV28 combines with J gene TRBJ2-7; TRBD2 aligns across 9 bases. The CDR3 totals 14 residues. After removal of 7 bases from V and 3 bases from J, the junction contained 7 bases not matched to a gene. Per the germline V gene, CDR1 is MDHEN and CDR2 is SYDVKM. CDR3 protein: CASTFLAGDYEQYF. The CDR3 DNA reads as TGTGCCAGCACCTTCTTAGCGGGAGACTACGAGCAGTACTTC.

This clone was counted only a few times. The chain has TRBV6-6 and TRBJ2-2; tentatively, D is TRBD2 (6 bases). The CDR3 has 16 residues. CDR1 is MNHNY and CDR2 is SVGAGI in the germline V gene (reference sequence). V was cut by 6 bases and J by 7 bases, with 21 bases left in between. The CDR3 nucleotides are TGTGCCAGCAGAAAGAGTGGGGGATGGAGGGGCGGGGAGCTGTTTTTT. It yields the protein CASRKSGGWRGGELFF.

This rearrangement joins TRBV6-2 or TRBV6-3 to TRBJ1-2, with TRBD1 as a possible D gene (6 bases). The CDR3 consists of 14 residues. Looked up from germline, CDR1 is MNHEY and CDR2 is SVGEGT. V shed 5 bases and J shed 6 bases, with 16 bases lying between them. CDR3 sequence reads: CASSHRTALDGYTF. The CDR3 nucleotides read TGTGCCAGCAGTCACAGGACAGCGCTGGATGGCTACACCTTC.

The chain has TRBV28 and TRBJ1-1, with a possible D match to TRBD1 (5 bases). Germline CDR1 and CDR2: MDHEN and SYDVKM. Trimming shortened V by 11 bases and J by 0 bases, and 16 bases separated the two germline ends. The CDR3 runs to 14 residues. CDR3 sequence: CASIAGGMNTEAFF. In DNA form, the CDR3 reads TGTGCCTCGATAGCGGGGGGTATGAACACTGAAGCTTTCTTT.

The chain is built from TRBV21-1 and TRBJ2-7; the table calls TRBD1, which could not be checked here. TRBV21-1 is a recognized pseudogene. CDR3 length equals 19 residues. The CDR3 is CASSHSIPFTKPSFYEQYF. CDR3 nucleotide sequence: TGTGCCAGCAGCCACAGTATTCCTTTTACCAAACCTTCGTTCTACGAGCAGTACTTC.

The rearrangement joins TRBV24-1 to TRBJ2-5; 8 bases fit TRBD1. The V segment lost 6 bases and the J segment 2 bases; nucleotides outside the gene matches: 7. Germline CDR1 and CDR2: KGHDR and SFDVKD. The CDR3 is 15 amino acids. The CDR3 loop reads CATSTNRQGQETQYF. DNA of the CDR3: TGTGCCACCAGTACCAACCGACAGGGGCAAGAGACCCAGTACTTC.

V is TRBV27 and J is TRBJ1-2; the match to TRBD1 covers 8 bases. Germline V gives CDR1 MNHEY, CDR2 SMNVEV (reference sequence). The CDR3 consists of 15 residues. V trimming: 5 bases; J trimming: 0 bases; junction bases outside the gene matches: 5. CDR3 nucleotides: TGTGCCAGCAGTCGAGACAGGGGATCTAACTATGGCTACACCTTC. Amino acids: CASSRDRGSNYGYTF.

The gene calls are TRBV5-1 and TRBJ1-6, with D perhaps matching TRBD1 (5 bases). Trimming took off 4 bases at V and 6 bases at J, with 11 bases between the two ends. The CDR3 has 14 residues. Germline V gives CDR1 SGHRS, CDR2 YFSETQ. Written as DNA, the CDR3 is TGCGCCAGCAGCCCTGGACATTTTAATTCACCCCTCCACTTT. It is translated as CASSPGHFNSPLHF.

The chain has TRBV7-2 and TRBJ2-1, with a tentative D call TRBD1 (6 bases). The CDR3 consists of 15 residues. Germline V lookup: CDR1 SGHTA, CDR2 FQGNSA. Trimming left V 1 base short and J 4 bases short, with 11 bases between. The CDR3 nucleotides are TGTGCCAGCAGCTTAGATCCGAGGGGGTACAATGAGCAGTTCTTC. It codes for CASSLDPRGYNEQFF.

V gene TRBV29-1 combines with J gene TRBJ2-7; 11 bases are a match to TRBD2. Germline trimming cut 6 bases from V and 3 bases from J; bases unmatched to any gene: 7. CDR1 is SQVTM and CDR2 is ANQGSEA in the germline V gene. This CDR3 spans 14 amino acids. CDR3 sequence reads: CSVKTSGSGYEQYF. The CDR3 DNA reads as TGCAGCGTAAAAACTAGCGGGAGTGGCTACGAGCAGTACTTC.

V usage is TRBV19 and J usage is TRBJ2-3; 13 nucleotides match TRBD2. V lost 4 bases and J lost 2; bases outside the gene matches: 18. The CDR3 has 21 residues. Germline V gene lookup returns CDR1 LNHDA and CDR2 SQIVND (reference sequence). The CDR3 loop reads CASSTKVNPGLAGKHTDTQYF. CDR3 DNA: TGTGCCAGTAGTACGAAGGTGAACCCGGGACTAGCGGGGAAGCACACAGATACGCAGTATTTT.

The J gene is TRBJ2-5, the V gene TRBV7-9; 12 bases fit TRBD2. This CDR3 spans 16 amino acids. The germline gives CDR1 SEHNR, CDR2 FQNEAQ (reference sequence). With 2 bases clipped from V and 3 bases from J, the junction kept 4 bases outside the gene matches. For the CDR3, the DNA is TGTGCCAGCAGCTTAATCCCTAGCGGGGGGGAAGAGACCCAGTACTTC. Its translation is CASSLIPSGGEETQYF.

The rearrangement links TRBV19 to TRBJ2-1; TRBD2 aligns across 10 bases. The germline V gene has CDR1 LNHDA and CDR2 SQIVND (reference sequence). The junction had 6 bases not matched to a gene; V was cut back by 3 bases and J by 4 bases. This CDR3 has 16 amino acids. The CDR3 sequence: CASSIAASGGYNEQFF. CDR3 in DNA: TGTGCCAGTAGTATCGCGGCTAGCGGGGGATACAATGAGCAGTTCTTC.

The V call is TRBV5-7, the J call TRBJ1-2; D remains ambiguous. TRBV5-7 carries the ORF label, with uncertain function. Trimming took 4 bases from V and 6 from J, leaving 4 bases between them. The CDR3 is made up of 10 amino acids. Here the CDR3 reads CASSHHGYTF. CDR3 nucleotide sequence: TGTGCCAGCAGCCATCATGGCTACACCTTC.

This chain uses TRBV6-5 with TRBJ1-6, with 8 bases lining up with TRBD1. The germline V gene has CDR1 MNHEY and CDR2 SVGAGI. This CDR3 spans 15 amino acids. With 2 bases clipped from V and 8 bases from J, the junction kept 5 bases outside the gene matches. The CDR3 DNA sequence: TGTGCCAGCAGTTACAGTGGACAGGGCCATTCACCCCTCCACTTT. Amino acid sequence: CASSYSGQGHSPLHF.